Reported below is one T cell receptor (beta chain). This clonotype was found many times. This clone's antigen is unknown. Base qualities are missing; no much larger clone stands one base away. Trimming takes 1 base from V and 2 bases from J, and the germline ends sit 9 bases apart. The CDR3 holds 14 amino acids from the cysteine to the phenylalanine. This entry keeps only the CDR3 DNA: 42 bases, framed from base 1. CDR1 and CDR2 (SGHAT, FQNNGV) derive from the germline V gene. The TCR beta CDR3 regions were amplified from RNA transcripts. A first-round RT-PCR of the TCR CDR3 used the HTBI primer set with the Qiagen OneStep RT-PCR kit. Libraries were constructed in a second round of multiplex PCR, after which size selection and purification were carried out. Paired-end sequencing of the libraries was performed with 100 bp reads on an Illumina HiSeq2000. Per the original workflow: SOAPnuke was used to process the raw data, removing reads that contained adapters or uncalled bases, had a mean Phred below 15, or lacked an exact match to the constant primer or identifier. High-quality paired reads were merged using COPE v1.2.5, and each unique nucleotide sequence was defined as a clonotype. MiTCR v1.1 was used to align the clonotypes against IMGT TRBV, TRBD and TRBJ reference segments. Analysis was restricted to V-J combinations with a frequency above 0.0001, which covered roughly 99% of repertoires. The TCS score was defined as F50 (clonal expansion) divided by E x V (chaos), with BLOSUM62-based TCRdist calculated between CDR3 peptides within each V-J. Welch's t-statistics and random forest reduced fewer than 600 V-J features to roughly 13, which were used in a naive Bayes classifier (R e1071). In TCRdb, the public reads were trimmed at Q25 with fastp and aligned with MiXCR, with productive beta chains retained. Each CDR3 protein gets just one entry, which takes the most common genes and DNA from the rows behind it. These V and J calls derive from TCRdb rather than the authors' analysis. This sample is represented by around 600,000 distinct CDR3 sequences; roughly a sixth of them were singletons. The top ten clonotypes cover 2.5% to 4% of the sample.

Moderately to severely active disease, a Clinical Activity Score of at least 3, a NOSPECS grade of at least 4, and a duration under 3 months were present in ophthalmopathy patients. Patients with uncontrolled infections, other autoimmune diseases, pregnancy or lactation were excluded. Diagnoses were established on the basis of clinical symptoms, serum thyroxine and TRAb, thyroid ultrasound, and orbital computed tomography. PBMCs were separated from under 12 ml of fresh peripheral blood using Ficoll-Paque density gradient centrifugation. Total RNA was extracted with Trizol reagent, and quality was checked on an Agilent 2100 Bioanalyzer. The data were obtained in a study of T cells in Graves' hyperthyroidism and ophthalmopathy (dated by TCRdb to between 2018 and 2021). Study-level background: Peripheral blood samples were taken at initial diagnosis, before any treatment was given. After blood sampling, hyperthyroidism patients were treated with methimazole at a starting dose of 30 mg daily, and ophthalmopathy patients were treated with high-dose intravenous methylprednisolone. An independent validation cohort of fewer than 20 hyperthyroidism patients and 17 patients who later progressed to ophthalmopathy tested prospective prediction of ophthalmopathy. The paper describes TCR Vbeta CDR3 sequencing of roughly 130 peripheral blood samples, made up of roughly 40 ophthalmopathy patients, roughly 80 hyperthyroidism patients and 17 progressor patients. A discovery cohort of about a hundred patients, fewer than 50 with Graves' ophthalmopathy and 55 to 65 with stable Graves' hyperthyroidism, was used to find distinguishing TCR V-J signatures. In addition, the study compared T-cell repertoires in thyroid tissue and in blood from five to seven Graves' hyperthyroidism patients. The roughly 91 discovery patients were randomly divided into training and test sets at a 7:3 ratio.

Broader findings and caveats from the paper: Most expanded thyroid clonotypes (frequency above 0.001) were also detected in blood, a finding suggesting that blood repertoires may reflect thyroid immune responses. Ophthalmopathy was separated from stable hyperthyroidism by a 13 V-J signature model, with about 86% sensitivity and roughly 81% specificity obtained in cross-validation and 80%/75% obtained in testing. In validation, the model predicted progression to ophthalmopathy with approximately 70% sensitivity and over 72% specificity, a median of roughly seven months before onset. No statistical method was used to set the sample size in advance, and investigators knew the group allocation.

Specimen: blood. This receptor was obtained from a woman aged 40 to 49 with Graves' ophthalmopathy. The V and J genes are TRBV11-2 and TRBJ2-7; a tentative D match to TRBD2 spans 5 bases. The nucleotides read TGTGCCAGCAGCTTAGTAGCGTCTCCCTACGAGCAGTACTTC. Its protein reads: CASSLVASPYEQYF. With the portions outside the CDR3 filled from the reference TRBV11-2 and TRBJ2-7 genes, the complete variable region becomes EAGVAQSPRYKIIEKRQSVAFWCNPISGHATLYWYQQILGQGPKLLIQFQNNGVVDDSQLPKDRFSAERLKGVDSTLKIQPAKLEDSAVYLCASSLVASPYEQYFGPGTRLTVT.